The present TCR beta chain was sequenced within a study of a mutant IDH1 vaccine in newly diagnosed glioma. Looking at the study overall: Week 35 brought visit V12, which was followed by visit V13 at week 47. Study-wide findings and caveats: Most patients, roughly 92%, showed vaccine-induced immune responses.

The CDR3 runs 13 residues. Trimming pared 3 bases from V and 1 base from J, leaving 9 bases between. From germline, CDR1 is GTSNPN and CDR2 SVGIG (reference sequence). Time point noted: week 47, end of study. Doses of 300 ug of mutant IDH1 20-mer peptide were given with topical imiquimod. The donor cohort comprised cases of new WHO grade 3 or 4 IDH1-mutant, ATRX-lost astrocytoma. The method was immunoSEQ multiplex PCR; TCRdb's version includes in-frame clones alone and lacks a portion of them. The table records fewer than 35,000 clones, roughly 84% of them present only once. For this clone: Its antigen is undetermined.

The chain links TRBV30 to TRBJ1-1; D unresolved. The material sequenced was PBMCs, taken from a glioma patient whose treatment included an IDH1 peptide vaccine. The source is a man aged 25 to 40 with glioma. The CDR3 sequence is CAWRTSANTEAFF. CDR3 nucleotides: TGTGCCTGGAGGACCTCAGCGAACACTGAAGCTTTCTTT.